Presented here are 21 T cell receptor beta chains from one specimen sequenced in a study of T cell repertoires in cytomegalovirus infection. Which antigens these TCRs recognize remains unknown. TCRdb re-derived calls from the reads in MiXCR, one entry per CDR3 protein. The sample holds about 830,000 distinct CDR3 sequences, 30% to 35% seen once. The sample here was cultured CD8+ T cells from PBMCs, taken from culture after CMV antigen stimulation. These receptors were taken from a human donor in good health (CMV status not recorded). Some clones in this sample may be carry-over from other donors' samples.

This clonotype occurred a few times. The V gene is TRBV10-3, the J gene TRBJ2-2; 8 bases are a match to TRBD1. Losses at the gene ends were 3 bases for V and 5 bases for J; bases not matched to a gene: 5. Germline CDR1 and CDR2: ENHRY and SYGVKD. This CDR3 contains 15 residues. The CDR3, as DNA: TGTGCCATCAGTGACGGACAGGGTGAAACCGGGGAGCTGTTTTTT. It is translated as CAISDGQGETGELFF.

The chain couples TRBV4-2 to TRBJ1-4; D gene ambiguous. The CDR3 runs to 17 residues. V was trimmed by 0 bases and J by 3 bases, leaving 14 bases between them. Looked up from germline, CDR1 is LGHNA and CDR2 is YNFKEQ. CDR3 sequence reads: CASSQDLRTRANEKLFF. The DNA for the CDR3 is TGTGCCAGCAGCCAAGATCTCCGGACGCGGGCTAATGAAAAACTGTTTTTT.

The J gene is TRBJ2-1, the V gene TRBV20-1; 8 bases match TRBD2. CDR1 and CDR2 (germline): DFQATT, SNEGSKA (reference sequence). The CDR3 loop spans 16 amino acids. The junction had 13 bases not matched to a gene; V was cut back by 3 bases and J by 6 bases. DNA of the CDR3: TGCAGTGCTAGGGGTTACGGGGGGGGTGCCCCCAATGAGCAGTTCTTC. As protein: CSARGYGGGAPNEQFF.

This chain joins TRBV4-2 and TRBJ2-2; D perhaps matches TRBD1 (5 bases). Trimming removed 0 bases at V and 4 bases at J, with 9 bases between. Germline V lookup: CDR1 LGHNA, CDR2 YNFKEQ. CDR3 length: 15 amino acids. The CDR3 DNA reads as TGTGCCAGCAGCCAAGAGGGGCAGGTCACCGGGGAGCTGTTTTTT. Translation gives CASSQEGQVTGELFF.

This clonotype came up once. The chain carries TRBV5-4 and TRBJ1-6; weak D call: TRBD1 (6 bases). Germline-derived CDR1 and CDR2 are SGHNT and YYREEE (reference sequence). CDR3 length: 15 amino acids. V was trimmed by 1 base and J by 7 bases, leaving 12 bases between them. The CDR3 DNA is TGTGCCAGCAGCTTGATGGGGACACTCAATTCACCCCTCCACTTT. Translated, it gives CASSLMGTLNSPLHF.

A few counts support this clonotype. The CDR3, as DNA: TGTGCCAGCAGCCGCAGGGTTAACCTGGACAATGAGCAGTTCTTC. It translates to CASSRRVNLDNEQFF. V is TRBV11-3 and J is TRBJ2-1; the D gene is possibly TRBD1 (5 bases). V was cut by 5 bases and J by 5 bases, with 16 bases left in between. This CDR3 has 15 amino acids. Germline CDR1 is SGHNT and CDR2 is YENEEA.

This clonotype has more than one count but fewer than ten. This chain joins TRBV7-9 and TRBJ1-3; possible D gene TRBD1, 5 bases. The V and J ends lost 5 bases and 4 bases respectively, with 15 bases between them. Germline V lookup: CDR1 SEHNR, CDR2 FQNEAQ (reference sequence). The CDR3 length is 15 residues. The CDR3 region has the DNA TGTGCCAGCAGCCCCCCGACAGAATCAGGAAACACCATATATTTT. It specifies CASSPPTESGNTIYF.

The chain uses TRBV7-2 and TRBJ1-5, with D possibly being TRBD1 (6 bases). The CDR3 contains 22 residues. CDR1 is SGHTA and CDR2 is FQGNSA in the germline V gene. Trimming pared 1 base from V and 0 bases from J, leaving 28 bases between. The CDR3 DNA sequence: TGTGCCAGCAGCTTAGGATCCGGGACAAGGCCGCACGACCGGTATAGCAATCAGCCCCAGCATTTT. Residues: CASSLGSGTRPHDRYSNQPQHF. The entire variable domain, with the rest obtained from reference TRBV7-2 and TRBJ1-5, is as follows: GAGVSQSPSNKVTEKGKDVELRCDPISGHTALYWYRQSLGQGLEFLIYFQGNSAPDKSGLPSDRFSAERTGGSVSTLTIQRTQQEDSAVYLCASSLGSGTRPHDRYSNQPQHFGDGTRLSIL.

The rearrangement links TRBV10-2 to TRBJ1-1, with D possibly matching TRBD1 (5 bases). Germline CDR1 reads WSHSY; CDR2 reads SAAADI. The CDR3 covers 12 residues. With 7 bases removed from V and 6 bases from J, the gap between germline ends came to 12 bases. The CDR3 DNA sequence: TGCGCCAGCACTGGGGCCGGGGCTGAAGCTTTCTTT. It codes for CASTGAGAEAFF.

The chain has TRBV5-6 and TRBJ1-3; no clear D gene. There are 12 residues in the CDR3. Trimming removed 6 bases at V and 8 bases at J, with 12 bases between. Germline V CDR1 and CDR2: SGHDT, YYEEEE. CDR3 sequence reads: CASKGGKDTIYF. CDR3 coding DNA: TGTGCCAGCAAAGGAGGCAAGGACACCATATATTTT.

The V gene is TRBV7-6, the J gene TRBJ2-3; D not resolved. The ends were cut back, 1 base at V and 1 base at J, with 9 bases in the middle. Germline V gene data show CDR1 as SGHVS and CDR2 as FNYEAQ. The CDR3 has 15 residues. CDR3 protein: CASSLVPLRTDTQYF. The CDR3 DNA reads as TGTGCCAGCAGCTTAGTCCCCCTCCGCACAGATACGCAGTATTTT. Full variable domain (outside the CDR3, taken from reference TRBV7-6 and TRBJ2-3): GAGVSQSPRYKVTKRGQDVALRCDPISGHVSLYWYRQALGQGPEFLTYFNYEAQQDKSGLPNDRFSAERPEGSISTLTIQRTEQRDSAMYRCASSLVPLRTDTQYFGPGTRLTVL.

The chain has TRBV7-6 and TRBJ2-7; possibly TRBD1 for D (5 bases). The germline V gene has CDR1 SGHVS and CDR2 FNYEAQ. The length of the CDR3 is 12 residues. Trimming stripped 8 bases from V and 2 bases from J, with 10 bases between. DNA of the CDR3: TGTGCCAGCCATGGACAAACCTACGAGCAGTACTTC. It specifies CASHGQTYEQYF.

Points on this clonotype: It may be a read error: a sequence one base away is much more abundant. This rearrangement joins TRBV7-9 to TRBJ1-1; D is undetermined. V dropped 1 base and J dropped 4 bases, with 7 bases sitting between them. This CDR3 is 13 amino acids long. Germline assignment: CDR1 SEHNR and CDR2 FQNEAQ (reference sequence). The CDR3 reads CASSLVTITEAFF. The CDR3 DNA reads as TGTGCCAGCAGCTTAGTCACGATCACTGAAGCTTTCTTT.

This clonotype was detected a few times. This chain uses TRBV6-2 or TRBV6-3 with TRBJ2-2, with no clear D. Germline-derived CDR1 and CDR2 are MNHEY and SVGEGT. Trimming removed 4 bases at V and 10 bases at J, with 7 bases between. The CDR3 spans 11 residues. The CDR3 DNA is TGTGCCAGCAGTTCACCTCAGGAGCTGTTTTTT. Residues: CASSSPQELFF.

This clonotype was counted a few times. The CDR3 does not close with the conserved phenylalanine or tryptophan, likely indicating a read error. The limits of the CDR3 on the DNA are not certain, so only TCRdb's listed CDR3 is given. CDR3 loop: CASSPTSWD. This chain joins TRBV7-8 and TRBJ2-3; the table gives TRBD2 as D, unverified against the DNA. The CDR3 spans 9 residues, counting both ends. Germline-derived CDR1 and CDR2 are SGHVS and FQNEAQ.

This clonotype was seen more than once but under ten times. The chain employs TRBV6-5 and TRBJ2-3; TRBD1 aligns across 10 bases. Germline lookup yields CDR1 MNHEY and CDR2 SVGAGI. The CDR3 consists of 17 residues. Trimming took 5 bases from V and 2 from J; bases not matched to a gene: 10. The CDR3 here is CASSPTGTGDYTDTQYF. Written as DNA, the CDR3 is TGTGCCAGCAGTCCTACCGGGACAGGGGACTACACAGATACGCAGTATTTT.

The sample holds a few counts of this clonotype. The chain combines TRBV6-2 or TRBV6-3 with TRBJ2-1; D uncertain. Trimming pared 6 bases from V and 10 bases from J, leaving 28 bases between. CDR1 is MNHEY and CDR2 is SVGEGT in the germline V gene. The CDR3 is made up of 17 amino acids. CDR3 protein: CASSQLMITGSGWEQFF. CDR3 DNA sequence: TGTGCCAGCAGCCAACTTATGATTACGGGTTCCGGTTGGGAGCAGTTCTTC.

The chain carries TRBV28 and TRBJ2-5, with 8 bases identical to TRBD1. Losses at the gene ends were 7 bases for V and 2 bases for J; bases not matched to a gene: 9. The CDR3 is made up of 15 amino acids. Germline values: CDR1 MDHEN, CDR2 SYDVKM. This CDR3 is CASIPQGARQETQYF. The DNA of the CDR3 is TGTGCCAGCATCCCCCAGGGGGCCCGTCAAGAGACCCAGTACTTC.

This clonotype has a handful of counts. J is TRBJ1-2 and V is TRBV27; TRBD1 might be the D (5 bases). Per the germline V gene, CDR1 is MNHEY and CDR2 is SMNVEV (reference sequence). The length of the CDR3 is 9 residues. The V gene lost 11 bases and the J gene lost 7 bases, with 8 bases spanning the gap. The CDR3 nucleotides are TGTGCCCGGGGGGGTGGCTACACCTTC. It specifies CARGGGYTF.

CDR3 protein: CASSPGAWETQYF. CDR3 DNA sequence: TGTGCCAGCAGCCCCGGGGCGTGGGAGACCCAGTACTTC. The chain couples TRBV28 to TRBJ2-5; D assignment may be TRBD1 or TRBD2 (5 bases each). The CDR3 is 13 amino acids. Trimming cost V 6 bases and J 5 bases, with 13 bases left between them. Germline lookup yields CDR1 MDHEN and CDR2 SYDVKM.

This clonotype was picked up a small number of times. The chain carries TRBV4-1 and TRBJ2-7; the match to TRBD2 covers 7 bases. J gave up 7 bases and V 4 bases, and 16 bases lay outside the gene matches. CDR3 length: 16 amino acids. The V gene's germline CDR1 is MGHRA and CDR2 YSYEKL. CDR3 bases: TGCGCCAGCAGCCCCTCGGGGGGTCCGCTTTATCGGGAGCAGTACTTC. It specifies CASSPSGGPLYREQYF.